The rows below give T cell receptor beta chains drawn from one sample of a study of T-cell reconstitution after alpha-beta-depleted transplantation in children. In TCRdb, the PCR reads were re-called with MiXCR into one record per CDR3 protein. The sample has about 150,000 distinct CDR3 sequences; approximately 12% are singletons. This specimen consisted of PBMCs, obtained before TCRalphabeta/CD19-depleted stem cell transplant. The receptors derive from a boy between 2 and 15 years old with acute myeloid leukemia, due to receive a stem cell transplant. Both conserved end residues are part of each CDR3. D genes are given only for firm matches. Not every row has a clone size; where given, it reads once, few, many or a size class.

V gene: TRBV29-1; clone size: many; J gene: TRBJ1-1; D gene: TRBD1; CDR3 protein: CSAFSGTANTEAFF; CDR3 DNA: TGCAGCGCTTTCTCCGGGACAGCGAACACTGAAGCTTTCTTT
V gene: TRBV20-1; clone size: many; J gene: TRBJ1-6; D gene: NA; CDR3 protein: CSAKDGGLGYNSPLHF; CDR3 DNA: TGCAGTGCCAAAGACGGGGGTCTAGGATATAATTCACCCCTCCACTTT
V gene: TRBV3-1; clone size: NA; J gene: TRBJ2-3; D gene: TRBD2; CDR3 protein: CASCNRGGSEDTQYF; CDR3 DNA: TGTGCCTCCTGCAACCGGGGAGGGTCGGAAGATACGCAGTATTTT
V gene: TRBV4-1; clone size: many; J gene: TRBJ1-1; D gene: NA; CDR3 protein: CASSQIGTEAFF; CDR3 DNA: TGCGCCAGCAGCCAAATCGGGACCGAAGCTTTCTTT
V gene: TRBV28; clone size: many; J gene: TRBJ2-1; D gene: NA; CDR3 protein: CASTPGSNEQFF; CDR3 DNA: TGTGCCAGCACCCCCGGGTCCAATGAGCAGTTCTTC
V gene: TRBV2; clone size: many; J gene: TRBJ1-5; D gene: NA; CDR3 protein: CASRLDGFYSNQPQHF; CDR3 DNA: TGTGCCAGCAGGCTGGACGGATTCTATAGCAATCAGCCCCAGCATTTT
V gene: TRBV5-1; clone size: many; J gene: TRBJ1-5; D gene: NA; CDR3 protein: CASSFSGGDQPQHF; CDR3 DNA: TGCGCCAGCAGCTTTAGCGGTGGAGATCAGCCCCAGCATTTT
V gene: TRBV7-9; clone size: many; J gene: TRBJ2-1; D gene: NA; CDR3 protein: CASSLDRGFNEQFF; CDR3 DNA: TGTGCCAGCAGCTTAGACAGAGGGTTCAATGAGCAGTTCTTC
V gene: TRBV11-2; clone size: many; J gene: TRBJ2-4; D gene: TRBD2; CDR3 protein: CASSQSASGEQKLAKNIQYF; CDR3 DNA: TGTGCCAGCAGCCAGTCGGCTAGCGGGGAACAGAAACTAGCCAAAAACATTCAGTACTTC
V gene: TRBV20-1; clone size: NA; J gene: TRBJ2-1; D gene: TRBD1; CDR3 protein: CSFLIPGQGHEQFF; CDR3 DNA: TGCAGTTTCCTTATCCCGGGACAGGGACATGAGCAGTTCTTC
V gene: TRBV20-1; clone size: many; J gene: TRBJ2-3; D gene: NA; CDR3 protein: CSARRDPGVADTQYF; CDR3 DNA: TGCAGTGCTAGGAGGGATCCGGGAGTGGCAGATACGCAGTATTTT
V gene: TRBV12-3/TRBV12-4; clone size: many; J gene: TRBJ1-2; D gene: NA; CDR3 protein: CASSFAASNYGYTF; CDR3 DNA: TGTGCCAGCAGTTTTGCGGCGTCTAACTATGGCTACACCTTC
V gene: TRBV6-4; clone size: NA; J gene: TRBJ2-7; D gene: TRBD2; CDR3 protein: CASCLGFSLISGITYEQYF; CDR3 DNA: TGTGCCAGCTGTTTAGGTTTTAGTTTAATCAGCGGGATCACCTACGAGCAGTACTTC
V gene: TRBV15; clone size: many; J gene: TRBJ2-3; D gene: NA; CDR3 protein: CATSRDEGWGTDTQYF; CDR3 DNA: TGTGCCACCAGCAGAGATGAGGGTTGGGGCACAGATACGCAGTATTTT
V gene: TRBV5-1; clone size: many; J gene: TRBJ2-2; D gene: NA; CDR3 protein: CASAKVWTGELFF; CDR3 DNA: TGCGCCAGCGCAAAGGTGTGGACCGGGGAGCTGTTTTTT
V gene: TRBV10-3; clone size: many; J gene: TRBJ2-7; D gene: TRBD1; CDR3 protein: CANRRGPSAYEQYF; CDR3 DNA: TGTGCCAATCGCAGGGGGCCCTCCGCCTACGAGCAGTACTTC
V gene: TRBV20-1; clone size: many; J gene: TRBJ1-3; D gene: NA; CDR3 protein: CSASRTSSGNTIYF; CDR3 DNA: TGCAGTGCTAGTCGGACCTCCTCTGGAAACACCATATATTTT
V gene: TRBV5-1; clone size: many; J gene: TRBJ1-3; D gene: NA; CDR3 protein: CASSLGHDTIYF; CDR3 DNA: TGCGCCAGCAGCTTGGGGCATGACACCATATATTTT
V gene: TRBV5-4; clone size: NA; J gene: TRBJ2-1; D gene: NA; CDR3 protein: CASSLGVGSGRVNEQFF; CDR3 DNA: TGTGCCAGCAGCTTGGGGGTTGGGTCGGGGAGAGTCAATGAGCAGTTCTTC
V gene: TRBV28; clone size: many; J gene: TRBJ2-7; D gene: NA; CDR3 protein: CASSDRQGQYF; CDR3 DNA: TGTGCCAGCAGTGACCGTCAGGGCCAGTACTTC
V gene: TRBV5-1; clone size: many; J gene: TRBJ2-5; D gene: NA; CDR3 protein: CASARADGETQYF; CDR3 DNA: TGCGCCAGCGCCAGGGCGGATGGGGAGACCCAGTACTTC
V gene: TRBV5-1; clone size: many; J gene: TRBJ2-7; D gene: TRBD1; CDR3 protein: CASSWGGTGTPTRTYEQYF; CDR3 DNA: TGCGCCAGCAGCTGGGGGGGGACAGGGACCCCTACTAGGACCTACGAGCAGTACTTC
V gene: TRBV28; clone size: NA; J gene: TRBJ1-1; D gene: NA; CDR3 protein: CASSLPGSTEAFF; CDR3 DNA: TGTGCCAGCAGTTTACCCGGGAGCACTGAAGCTTTCTTT
V gene: TRBV4-2; clone size: many; J gene: TRBJ2-5; D gene: TRBD1; CDR3 protein: CASSRQGEETQYF; CDR3 DNA: TGTGCCAGCAGCAGACAGGGGGAAGAGACCCAGTACTTC
V gene: TRBV4-1; clone size: many; J gene: TRBJ2-3; D gene: NA; CDR3 protein: CASSQVVEARWHF; CDR3 DNA: TGCGCCAGCAGCCAAGTCGTAGAAGCTCGTTGGCATTTT
V gene: TRBV11-2; clone size: many; J gene: TRBJ1-5; D gene: NA; CDR3 protein: CASSLDLAQPQHF; CDR3 DNA: TGTGCCAGCAGCTTAGATTTGGCTCAGCCCCAGCATTTT
V gene: TRBV20-1; clone size: many; J gene: TRBJ2-5; D gene: TRBD2; CDR3 protein: CSARGSSGVMKTQYF; CDR3 DNA: TGCAGTGCTAGAGGGTCTAGCGGGGTAATGAAGACCCAGTACTTC
V gene: TRBV20-1; clone size: many; J gene: TRBJ2-2; D gene: NA; CDR3 protein: CSASRPGVAGELFF; CDR3 DNA: TGCAGTGCTAGCCGCCCGGGAGTTGCCGGGGAGCTGTTTTTT
V gene: TRBV9; clone size: many; J gene: TRBJ1-5; D gene: NA; CDR3 protein: CASSVTWGDQPQHF; CDR3 DNA: TGTGCCAGCAGCGTAACGTGGGGGGACCAGCCCCAGCATTTT
V gene: TRBV20-1; clone size: many; J gene: TRBJ1-1; D gene: TRBD1; CDR3 protein: CSATGGSPNTEAFF; CDR3 DNA: TGCAGTGCTACAGGGGGCTCCCCGAACACTGAAGCTTTCTTT
V gene: TRBV3-1; clone size: many; J gene: TRBJ1-1; D gene: NA; CDR3 protein: CASSQVWGGTEAFF; CDR3 DNA: TGTGCCAGCAGCCAAGTTTGGGGGGGCACTGAAGCTTTCTTT
V gene: TRBV11-2; clone size: many; J gene: TRBJ2-6; D gene: NA; CDR3 protein: CASFDRFDSGANVLTF; CDR3 DNA: TGTGCCAGCTTTGACAGATTTGACTCTGGGGCCAACGTCCTGACTTTC
V gene: TRBV12-3/TRBV12-4; clone size: many; J gene: TRBJ2-3; D gene: TRBD2; CDR3 protein: CASSLGTRSSTDTQYF; CDR3 DNA: TGTGCCAGCAGTCTCGGGACTAGATCAAGCACAGATACGCAGTATTTT
V gene: TRBV11-2; clone size: many; J gene: TRBJ2-3; D gene: TRBD2; CDR3 protein: CASSPLYGRSSDTQYF; CDR3 DNA: TGTGCCAGCAGCCCGTTGTACGGGAGGAGTTCAGATACGCAGTATTTT
V gene: TRBV5-1; clone size: NA; J gene: TRBJ2-5; D gene: TRBD2; CDR3 protein: CASSPPSGSGGETQYF; CDR3 DNA: TGCGCCAGCAGCCCTCCTAGCGGGAGTGGGGGGGAGACCCAGTACTTC
V gene: TRBV7-8; clone size: many; J gene: TRBJ1-4; D gene: NA; CDR3 protein: CASSLGGRRNEKLFF; CDR3 DNA: TGTGCCAGCAGCTTAGGAGGGCGGAGAAATGAAAAACTGTTTTTT
V gene: TRBV20-1; clone size: many; J gene: TRBJ2-5; D gene: NA; CDR3 protein: CSASPGNREETQYF; CDR3 DNA: TGCAGTGCCTCGCCCGGGAACAGGGAGGAGACCCAGTACTTC
V gene: TRBV20-1; clone size: many; J gene: TRBJ1-2; D gene: NA; CDR3 protein: CSASSQGTYGYTF; CDR3 DNA: TGCAGTGCTAGCTCCCAGGGGACCTATGGCTACACCTTC
V gene: TRBV11-2; clone size: NA; J gene: TRBJ1-5; D gene: NA; CDR3 protein: CASSRGWDQPQHF; CDR3 DNA: TGTGCCAGCAGTCGGGGATGGGATCAGCCCCAGCATTTT
V gene: TRBV28; clone size: many; J gene: TRBJ2-7; D gene: NA; CDR3 protein: CASTTPAGYEQYF; CDR3 DNA: TGTGCCAGCACCACCCCGGCAGGTTACGAGCAGTACTTC
V gene: TRBV25-1; clone size: many; J gene: TRBJ2-3; D gene: NA; CDR3 protein: CASSDAVPGLFHTDTQYF; CDR3 DNA: TGTGCCAGCAGTGATGCCGTCCCCGGGCTCTTCCACACAGATACGCAGTATTTT
V gene: TRBV3-1; clone size: many; J gene: TRBJ2-5; D gene: NA; CDR3 protein: CASSQEEWQLQETQYF; CDR3 DNA: TGTGCCAGCAGCCAAGAAGAATGGCAGTTACAAGAGACCCAGTACTTC
V gene: TRBV7-2; clone size: NA; J gene: TRBJ1-2; D gene: NA; CDR3 protein: CASSSTAFSGYTF; CDR3 DNA: TGTGCCAGCAGCTCGACGGCTTTTTCCGGCTACACCTTC